This TCR beta chain came from a study of blood T cell repertoires in COVID-19. V was trimmed by 0 bases and J by 5 bases, leaving 11 bases between them. The CDR3 loop spans 15 amino acids. CDR1 is MNHEY and CDR2 is SVGAGI in the germline V gene. Original data processing: Reference gene primer amplification gave estimated nucleated cell counts. TCRdb keeps only in-frame clones here, not all; method: immunoSEQ multiplex PCR. Clonal size and the V and J genes are those of that table, whereas D and trimming came from the DNA. The data contain about 150,000 clones, 75% to 80% of them singletons. V is TRBV6-5 and J is TRBJ1-5; D is ambiguous. The specimen sequenced was peripheral blood. The receptor was isolated from an elderly man with acute or convalescent COVID-19. In DNA, the CDR3 is TGTGCCAGCAGTTACTCGGCAGGTCCGGATCAGCCCCAGCATTTT. Translated: CASSYSAGPDQPQHF.